What follows are 2 T cell receptor beta chains derived from one specimen sequenced in a study of blood T cell repertoires in COVID-19. TCRdb's table, derived via immunoSEQ multiplex PCR, lists solely in-frame clones and lacks some. The sample consists of over 250,000 clones, approximately 85% of them appearing once. What was sequenced was peripheral blood. Receptor source: a human donor in a cohort sampled during active COVID-19.

The chain couples TRBV7-3 to TRBJ2-1; 13 positions agree with TRBD2. CDR1 is SGHTA, CDR2 FQGTGA, per germline. V trimming: 5 bases; J trimming: 7 bases; junction bases outside the gene matches: 8. The CDR3 runs 16 residues. CDR3 protein: CASSVGLAGARNEQFF. DNA for the CDR3: TGTGCCAGCAGCGTCGGACTAGCGGGAGCTAGGAATGAGCAGTTCTTC.

This chain joins TRBV16 and TRBJ2-7; D may be TRBD1 (5 bases). Per germline, CDR1 KGHSY and CDR2 FQNENV. Trimming cost V 5 bases and J 6 bases, with 11 bases left between them. The CDR3 spans 12 residues. In nucleotides, the CDR3 is TGTGCCAGCAGCGAGTCTAGGGGCGAGCAGTACTTC. Protein product: CASSESRGEQYF.